A single sample gave rise to the 29 T cell receptor beta chains below, sequenced in a study of blood T cells in healthy people across ages. A second about 7 to 11 cycle PCR used barcoded and J-beta primers. A single record per CDR3 protein comes from TCRdb applying MiXCR to the 5' RACE reads. Of 850,000 to 1,000,000 distinct CDR3 sequences listed, roughly 51% are singletons. Material: blood. Every receptor here comes from an older woman in good health.

This clonotype was seen a handful of times. A junction boundary mismatches the germline segment, possibly from a read error. The chain combines TRBV7-8 with TRBJ1-4; 10 bases line up with TRBD1. CDR3 length equals 15 residues. Germline V gene lookup returns CDR1 SGHVS and CDR2 FQNEAQ. The CDR3 protein is CASSLAGTGDDKLFF. The DNA for the CDR3 is TGTGCCAGCAGCTTAGCCGGGACAGGGGATGATAAACTGTTTTTT.

This chain uses TRBV20-1 with TRBJ2-1; unclear D gene. The CDR3 has 18 amino acids. Trimming cost V 5 bases and J 1 base, with 24 bases left between them. CDR1 and CDR2 from the germline V gene are DFQATT and SNEGSKA (reference sequence). CDR3 DNA: TGCAGTGCTCCCGCCCGAGAGTTCGGGCCAGTATCCTACAATGAGCAGTTCTTC. Amino acid sequence: CSAPAREFGPVSYNEQFF.

Notes on this clonotype: One end of the junction varies from germline; a read error may be responsible. The chain uses TRBV3-1 and TRBJ2-3, with 10 bases that match TRBD1. Germline values: CDR1 LGHDT, CDR2 YNNKEL (reference sequence). The CDR3 length is 16 residues. The CDR3 bases are TGTGCCGGCAGCCTGACCGGGACAGGGGTTGGAGATACGCAGTATTTT. This translates into CAGSLTGTGVGDTQYF.

This clonotype was seen at least ten times. The CDR3, as DNA: TGCGCCAGCAGCCCTCCCCAGGGTTCTGGGGCCAACGTCCTGACTTTC. This encodes CASSPPQGSGANVLTF. V and J are TRBV4-3 and TRBJ2-6, with D possibly TRBD1 on 5 matching bases. The CDR3 loop spans 16 amino acids. V was cut by 4 bases and J by 1 base, with 11 bases left in between. Germline lookup yields CDR1 LGHNA and CDR2 YSLEER.

Here the CDR3 DNA reads TGTGCCATCAGTGGCGCACTAGCGGGAGAGGGGGAGACCCAGTACTTC. Translating it yields CAISGALAGEGETQYF. The chain employs TRBV10-3 and TRBJ2-5, with 11 bases aligning to TRBD2. Germline V gene lookup returns CDR1 ENHRY and CDR2 SYGVKD. The V gene end was trimmed by 4 bases and the J gene end by 5 bases; junction bases not matched to a gene: 9. The CDR3 is 16 amino acids.

The V and J genes are TRBV5-1 and TRBJ2-7, with 7 bases aligning to TRBD2. The tail of the sequence fits TRBJ2-4 better, so the J call may be wrong. The CDR3 has 17 residues. Per germline, CDR1 SGHRS and CDR2 YFSETQ. The CDR3 spells CASSSQPGGLSKNIQYF. The CDR3 nucleotides read TGCGCCAGCAGCTCACAACCGGGAGGCCTTTCGAAAAACATTCAGTACTTC.

The chain employs TRBV7-8 and TRBJ1-5; D remains ambiguous. CDR3 length: 12 residues. The V end lost 3 bases, the J end lost 7 bases, and 7 bases lay between the germline ends. Germline V gives CDR1 SGHVS, CDR2 FQNEAQ. For the CDR3, the DNA is TGTGCCAGCAGCTTTTATCTACAGCCCCAGCATTTT. Protein: CASSFYLQPQHF.

The V call is TRBV4-2, the J call TRBJ1-5; D is unclear. This CDR3 is 15 amino acids long. V was clipped by 0 bases and J by 7 bases, with 13 bases between them. CDR1 is LGHNA, CDR2 YNFKEQ, per germline. The CDR3 is CASSQETRSQQPQHF. The CDR3 DNA reads TGTGCCAGCAGCCAAGAAACCCGGAGCCAGCAGCCCCAGCATTTT.

The chain is built from TRBV3-1 and TRBJ2-1; D is unclear. Trimming took off 3 bases at V and 0 bases at J, with 9 bases between the two ends. Per germline, CDR1 LGHDT and CDR2 YNNKEL (reference sequence). The CDR3 runs to 15 residues. The CDR3 sequence is CASSQSYGSYNEQFF. The CDR3 DNA reads TGTGCCAGCAGCCAGAGCTATGGCTCCTACAATGAGCAGTTCTTC.

The gene calls are TRBV7-9 and TRBJ2-1; a possible D gene is TRBD1 (6 bases). Germline CDR1 and CDR2: SEHNR and FQNEAQ (reference sequence). The CDR3 runs 16 residues. The ends were cut back, 4 bases at V and 1 base at J, with 14 bases in the middle. CDR3: CASSSTGSMSYNEQFF. The DNA for the CDR3 is TGTGCCAGCAGCTCTACAGGGAGTATGTCCTACAATGAGCAGTTCTTC.

J is TRBJ1-2 and V is TRBV5-1; 7 positions match TRBD1. CDR3 length: 14 residues. CDR1 is SGHRS and CDR2 is YFSETQ in the germline V gene. V shed 1 base and J 6 bases; nucleotides not matched to a gene: 6. Here the CDR3 reads CASSLSTGVNGYTF. The DNA for the CDR3 is TGCGCCAGCAGCTTGAGTACAGGGGTTAATGGCTACACCTTC.

The rearrangement joins TRBV9 to TRBJ2-1; no definite D call. Trimming took off 3 bases at V and 7 bases at J, with 17 bases between the two ends. Germline CDR1 is SGDLS and CDR2 is YYNGEE. The CDR3 extends over 15 amino acids. The CDR3 DNA reads as TGTGCCAGCAGCGCGGACCATGGAGTATTAAATGAGCAGTTCTTC. It encodes CASSADHGVLNEQFF.

J is TRBJ2-4 and V is TRBV6-2 or TRBV6-3, with 12 bases aligning to TRBD2. Looked up from germline, CDR1 is MNHEY and CDR2 is SVGEGT. This CDR3 is 16 amino acids long. J was trimmed by 8 bases and V by 5 bases; bases with no gene match: 10. CDR3 in DNA: TGTGCCAGCAGTATTCGGACTAGCGGGAATTTGTACATTCAGTACTTC. This gives the protein CASSIRTSGNLYIQYF.

The table lists this clonotype with a few counts. The rearrangement joins TRBV29-1 to TRBJ2-7; 12 bases are shared with TRBD2. The length of the CDR3 is 13 residues. Looked up from germline, CDR1 is SQVTM and CDR2 is ANQGSEA. With V trimmed by 5 bases and J by 4 bases, 3 bases remained unmatched. The CDR3 loop is CSVKTSGSYEQYF. In nucleotides, the CDR3 is TGCAGCGTTAAGACTAGCGGGAGTTACGAGCAGTACTTC.

This clonotype has only one observation. This chain connects TRBV6-5 to TRBJ2-7, with a tentative D call TRBD2 (6 bases). Germline V gene sequence: CDR1 MNHEY, CDR2 SVGAGI. The CDR3 totals 16 residues. Deletions cut 5 bases from V and 2 bases from J, with 19 bases between. Written as DNA, the CDR3 is TGTGCCAGCAGTCGCCGGGGGATCTGGGACCCCTACGAGCAGTACTTC. Protein sequence: CASSRRGIWDPYEQYF.

The chain is built from TRBV20-1 and TRBJ2-3; TRBD2 is a possible D gene (5 bases). V was pared by 6 bases and J by 5 bases, with 12 bases between. Germline V gene sequence: CDR1 DFQATT, CDR2 SNEGSKA (reference sequence). This CDR3 is built from 12 residues. The CDR3 DNA reads as TGCAGTGCCACAAGGGCGGGAGATACGCAGTATTTT. This encodes CSATRAGDTQYF.

The chain is built from TRBV6-4 and TRBJ2-3; 7 bases align to TRBD2. Per germline, CDR1 MRHNA and CDR2 SNTAGT. This CDR3 is built from 15 residues. After removal of 4 bases from V and 2 bases from J, the junction contained 6 bases not matched to a gene. The CDR3 region is CASSAQAGNTDTQYF. The DNA for the CDR3 is TGTGCCAGCAGTGCCCAAGCGGGGAACACAGATACGCAGTATTTT.

The chain has TRBV27 and TRBJ2-5, with 9 bases aligning to TRBD2. The tail of the sequence fits TRBJ2-7 better, so the J call may be wrong. The CDR3 loop spans 16 amino acids. From germline, CDR1 is MNHEY and CDR2 SMNVEV (reference sequence). The CDR3 reads CASSPRVAGVYYEQYF. In DNA form, the CDR3 reads TGTGCCAGCAGTCCCCGGGTAGCGGGAGTATACTACGAGCAGTACTTC.

The chain couples TRBV10-3 to TRBJ2-3; unclear D gene. V was pared by 7 bases and J by 2 bases, with 10 bases between. The V gene's germline CDR1 is ENHRY and CDR2 SYGVKD. The length of the CDR3 is 13 residues. CDR3 sequence (DNA): TGTGCCATCAACCGTGGGGACACAGATACGCAGTATTTT. This sequence encodes CAINRGDTDTQYF.

This clonotype was found a few times. V usage is TRBV15 and J usage is TRBJ1-2; the D gene is possibly TRBD1 (5 bases). This CDR3 has 16 amino acids. CDR1 LNHNV and CDR2 YYDKDF come from the germline V gene (reference sequence). Trimming stripped 0 bases from V and 2 bases from J, with 13 bases between. The CDR3 DNA is TGTGCCACCAGCAGAGATGCTTGGGGGGAGAACTATGGCTACACCTTC. Amino acids: CATSRDAWGENYGYTF.

This clonotype was seen repeatedly, ten times or more. The V call is TRBV7-9, the J call TRBJ2-1, with a weak D call TRBD2 (6 bases). Germline V gene data show CDR1 as SEHNR and CDR2 as FQNEAQ (reference sequence). V gave up 5 bases and J gave up 5 bases, with 16 bases separating them. CDR3 length: 15 residues. The CDR3 nucleotides read TGTGCCAGCAGCCCCAGGGTAGCGGATAACAATGAGCAGTTCTTC. Amino acid sequence: CASSPRVADNNEQFF.

The V gene is TRBV12-3 or TRBV12-4, the J gene TRBJ2-3; maybe TRBD2 (7 bases). The CDR3 loop spans 14 amino acids. V was shortened by 8 bases and J by 5 bases, with 17 bases between the two germline ends. CDR3 residues: CASRRGGGGDTQYF. The CDR3, as DNA: TGTGCCAGCCGAAGGGGGGGTGGGGGAGATACGCAGTATTTT.

This sequence joins TRBV18 and TRBJ2-5; D is unclear. The germline V and J ends were trimmed by 3 bases and 5 bases, with 10 bases remaining between them. Germline V gives CDR1 KGHSH, CDR2 LQKENI. The CDR3 contains 13 residues. In DNA form, the CDR3 reads TGTGCCAGCTCACCCCCGTCGGTGGAGACCCAGTACTTC. Translating it yields CASSPPSVETQYF.

This clonotype was found a few times. V usage is TRBV20-1 and J usage is TRBJ2-3; the D is unclear. The CDR3 contains 14 residues. Trimming shortened V by 1 base and J by 3 bases, and 11 bases separated the two germline ends. Germline lookup yields CDR1 DFQATT and CDR2 SNEGSKA (reference sequence). The CDR3 reads CSARVGLTTDTQYF. DNA for the CDR3: TGCAGTGCTAGAGTAGGCCTGACTACAGATACGCAGTATTTT.

The gene calls are TRBV18 and TRBJ2-7, with 10 bases that match TRBD1. The CDR3 sequence is 17 residues long. V was clipped by 3 bases and J by 1 base; unmatched bases: 9. From germline, CDR1 is KGHSH and CDR2 LQKENI. CDR3 coding DNA: TGTGCCAGCTCACCCTGGTCCGGGACAGGGGTTTCCTACGAGCAGTACTTC. Residues: CASSPWSGTGVSYEQYF.

This clonotype was seen once. The chain combines TRBV20-1 with TRBJ2-7; unclear D gene. V was pared by 3 bases and J by 0 bases, with 9 bases between. Per germline, CDR1 DFQATT and CDR2 SNEGSKA (reference sequence). The CDR3 has 13 residues. CDR3 nucleotide sequence: TGCAGTGCTAGTTCTGGGATCTCCTACGAGCAGTACTTC. Its protein product is CSASSGISYEQYF.

V and J are TRBV3-1 and TRBJ2-3; D uncertain. Between the trimmed V and J ends, which lost 4 bases and 2 bases, there was a span of 13 bases. The CDR3 length is 15 residues. Germline V lookup: CDR1 LGHDT, CDR2 YNNKEL (reference sequence). Written as DNA, the CDR3 is TGTGCCAGCAGCCCGACCGGACGGACCACAGATACGCAGTATTTT. Amino acid sequence: CASSPTGRTTDTQYF.

The J gene is TRBJ2-5, the V gene TRBV28, with 7 nucleotides matching TRBD1. The germline CDR1 and CDR2 sequences are MDHEN and SYDVKM. This CDR3 contains 14 residues. V lost 6 bases and J lost 9; bases outside the gene matches: 13. The CDR3 protein is CASRLGTAQGAQYF. CDR3 DNA sequence: TGTGCCAGCAGACTTGGGACGGCTCAGGGGGCCCAGTACTTC. Full variable domain (missing parts from reference TRBV28 and TRBJ2-5): DVKVTQSSRYLVKRTGEKVFLECVQDMDHENMFWYRQDPGLGLRLIYFSYDVKMKEKGDIPEGYSVSREKKERFSLILESASTNQTSMYLCASRLGTAQGAQYFGPGTRLLVL.

The chain couples TRBV4-2 to TRBJ2-1; 9 bases agree with TRBD2. This CDR3 has 15 residues. J gave up 5 bases and V 1 base, and 3 bases lay outside the gene matches. Germline loops: CDR1 LGHNA, CDR2 YNFKEQ. The CDR3 loop reads CASSQATSGDNEQFF. The DNA for the CDR3 is TGTGCCAGCAGCCAAGCGACTAGCGGCGACAATGAGCAGTTCTTC.